The 16 T cell receptor beta chains reported below all come from one sample, sequenced in a study of cytomegalovirus exposure and HLA in healthy donors. 13 Jbeta primers and 60 Vbeta primers were used for the PCR. Profiled with immunoSEQ multiplex PCR; TCRdb holds only in-frame clones, not every one. The sample records roughly 45,000 clones, approximately 57% being singletons. Source material: PBMCs. The source of these receptors is a man between 60 and 75 years old in good health and CMV-seropositive.

This clone has just a few counts. The rearrangement uses TRBV27 and TRBJ1-5; weak D call: TRBD1 (6 bases). Germline CDR1 MNHEY, CDR2 SMNVEV (reference sequence). The CDR3 covers 14 residues. V was shortened by 3 bases and J by 7 bases, with 13 bases between the two germline ends. CDR3 sequence: CASSLGAGGQPQHF. The CDR3 DNA follows: TGTGCCAGCAGTTTGGGGGCGGGTGGGCAGCCCCAGCATTTT.

The chain joins TRBV6-5 to TRBJ2-1, with D perhaps TRBD2 (5 bases). Germline CDR1 and CDR2: MNHEY and SVGAGI. CDR3 length equals 14 residues. The V and J ends lost 8 bases and 8 bases respectively, with 19 bases between them. CDR3 protein: CASGVQASEDEQFF. The CDR3 region has the DNA TGTGCCAGCGGTGTTCAGGCTTCGGAGGATGAGCAGTTCTTC.

J is TRBJ2-1 and V is TRBV7-2; 8 nucleotides line up with TRBD2. V dropped 1 base and J dropped 5; count of bases not matched to a gene: 4. The CDR3 has 15 amino acids. Germline V gene data show CDR1 as SGHTA and CDR2 as FQGNSA. CDR3 sequence: CASSLEAGAHNEQFF. The CDR3 coding sequence is TGTGCCAGCAGCTTAGAAGCGGGAGCCCACAATGAGCAGTTCTTC. The complete variable domain, with remaining parts taken from reference TRBV7-2 and TRBJ2-1, reads GAGVSQSPSNKVTEKGKDVELRCDPISGHTALYWYRQSLGQGLEFLIYFQGNSAPDKSGLPSDRFSAERTGGSVSTLTIQRTQQEDSAVYLCASSLEAGAHNEQFFGPGTRLTVL.

The CDR3 DNA reads as TGTGCCAGCAGCCTACACGGGGGTCGGGAGACCCAGTACTTC. This encodes CASSLHGGRETQYF. This sequence joins TRBV14 and TRBJ2-5, with D tentatively TRBD2 (6 bases). The CDR3 has 14 amino acids. Trimming took off 4 bases at V and 5 bases at J, with 14 bases between the two ends. Germline V gene lookup returns CDR1 SGHDN and CDR2 FVKESK.

This clone showed up just a few times. The J gene is TRBJ1-2, the V gene TRBV6-6; 10 bases align to TRBD1. Germline loops: CDR1 MNHNY, CDR2 SVGAGI (reference sequence). V lost 7 bases to trimming and J lost 7 bases; unmatched junction nucleotides: 9. The CDR3 contains 14 residues. CDR3 loop: CASTGPGTGVGYTF. The CDR3 DNA reads as TGTGCCAGCACCGGCCCCGGGACAGGGGTTGGCTACACCTTC.

The rearrangement uses TRBV19 and TRBJ1-1; a possible D gene is TRBD1 (6 bases). Looked up from germline, CDR1 is LNHDA and CDR2 is SQIVND (reference sequence). The length of the CDR3 is 15 residues. With 5 bases removed from V and 1 base from J, the gap between germline ends came to 14 bases. CDR3 region: CASSYSGTTNTEAFF. Written as DNA, the CDR3 is TGTGCCAGTAGTTATTCCGGGACAACGAACACTGAAGCTTTCTTT. The full variable domain, its missing parts supplied by reference TRBV19 and TRBJ1-1, is DGGITQSPKYLFRKEGQNVTLSCEQNLNHDAMYWYRQDPGQGLRLIYYSQIVNDFQKGDIAEGYSVSREKKESFPLTVTSAQKNPTAFYLCASSYSGTTNTEAFFGQGTRLTVV.

V gene TRBV5-4 combines with J gene TRBJ1-2; 7 bases map to TRBD1. Germline loops: CDR1 SGHNT, CDR2 YYREEE (reference sequence). CDR3 size: 13 residues. V lost 1 base and J lost 4; bases outside the gene matches: 1. The CDR3 DNA reads TGTGCCAGCAGCTTGCCAGGGGGCTATGGCTACACCTTC. This encodes CASSLPGGYGYTF. The full variable domain, completed using reference TRBV5-4 and TRBJ1-2, is ETGVTQSPTHLIKTRGQQVTLRCSSQSGHNTVSWYQQALGQGPQFIFQYYREEENGRGNFPPRFSGLQFPNYSSELNVNALELDDSALYLCASSLPGGYGYTFGSGTRLTVV.

In its sample, this clone was seen once. The V and J genes are TRBV6-1 and TRBJ1-1; tentative D call: TRBD1 (6 bases). V was clipped by 7 bases and J by 1 base, with 10 bases between them. Germline V lookup: CDR1 MNHNS, CDR2 SASEGT. This CDR3 is 13 amino acids long. The CDR3 sequence: CASTLGQNTEAFF. The CDR3 DNA reads TGTGCCAGCACCCTGGGACAGAACACTGAAGCTTTCTTT.

This chain uses TRBV15 with TRBJ2-1; D is perhaps TRBD2 (6 bases). Trimming pared 1 base from V and 1 base from J, leaving 11 bases between. Germline CDR1 LNHNV, CDR2 YYDKDF (reference sequence). The CDR3 spans 16 residues. This CDR3 reads CATSRVTGVSYNEQFF. Here the CDR3 DNA reads TGTGCCACCAGCAGAGTCACGGGAGTATCCTACAATGAGCAGTTCTTC.

This clone was recorded a few times. CDR3 region: CASSVVSRATEAFF. DNA for the CDR3: TGTGCCAGCAGCGTAGTAAGCAGGGCCACTGAAGCTTTCTTT. The chain recombines TRBV9 with TRBJ1-1; a weak D match, TRBD1 (5 bases). The CDR3 is 14 amino acids. The V end was cut by 0 bases, the J end by 4 bases, with 10 bases between. Germline V CDR1 and CDR2: SGDLS, YYNGEE. Complete variable domain (other parts from reference TRBV9 and TRBJ1-1): DSGVTQTPKHLITATGQRVTLRCSPRSGDLSVYWYQQSLDQGLQFLIQYYNGEERAKGNILERFSAQQFPDLHSELNLSSLELGDSALYFCASSVVSRATEAFFGQGTRLTVV.

By share, this clone counts as large (0.1 to 1%). The V gene is TRBV12-5, the J gene TRBJ1-2, with D hard to call. This CDR3 region has 12 residues. V dropped 2 bases and J dropped 6 bases, with 7 bases sitting between them. The germline gives CDR1 LGHNT, CDR2 FRNRAP. The CDR3 protein is CASGLSGHGYTF. The CDR3 bases are TGTGCTAGTGGTTTGAGCGGGCATGGCTACACCTTC.

V gene TRBV29-1 combines with J gene TRBJ2-3; TRBD2 might be the D (6 bases). The germline CDR1 and CDR2 sequences are SQVTM and ANQGSEA. This CDR3 has 16 residues. Trimming cost V 2 bases and J 4 bases, with 19 bases left between them. The DNA of the CDR3 is TGCAGCGTTGAACTAGCGCTACAACCGGAGGCAGATACGCAGTATTTT. Translating it yields CSVELALQPEADTQYF.

This chain joins TRBV28 and TRBJ1-4, with 8 bases fitting TRBD1. This CDR3 contains 14 residues. Germline assignment: CDR1 MDHEN and CDR2 SYDVKM. V lost 6 bases, J lost 8 bases, and 8 bases stayed unmatched. The CDR3 spells CASSLTGDQEKLFF. In nucleotides, the CDR3 is TGTGCCAGCAGCTTGACAGGGGACCAGGAAAAACTGTTTTTT.

This clone appeared a single time. The gene calls are TRBV4-3 and TRBJ2-4; perhaps TRBD2 as D (5 bases). Germline CDR1 reads LGHNA; CDR2 reads YSLEER. The CDR3 is 14 amino acids. Trimming removed 0 bases at V and 8 bases at J, with 11 bases between. CDR3 DNA sequence: TGCGCCAGCAGCCAAGAGGCGGGTCCGGACATTCAGTACTTC. This sequence encodes CASSQEAGPDIQYF.

The rearrangement links TRBV6-5 to TRBJ1-1, with D unresolved. CDR1 and CDR2 from the germline V gene are MNHEY and SVGAGI. The CDR3 loop spans 13 amino acids. The germline V and J ends were trimmed by 7 bases and 6 bases, with 15 bases remaining between them. CDR3 sequence (DNA): TGTGCCAGCATAAGAGAGGGTTCCCCTGAAGCTTTCTTT. This sequence encodes CASIREGSPEAFF.

This sequence joins TRBV9 and TRBJ2-2; D remains ambiguous. V gave up 0 bases and J gave up 6 bases, with 21 bases separating them. The CDR3 extends over 18 amino acids. Germline V lookup: CDR1 SGDLS, CDR2 YYNGEE. CDR3 amino acids: CASSVDSVQVEKSGELFF. CDR3 in DNA: TGTGCCAGCAGCGTAGATTCTGTGCAGGTGGAAAAGTCCGGGGAGCTGTTTTTT. The variable domain in full, with the rest retrieved from reference TRBV9 and TRBJ2-2, is DSGVTQTPKHLITATGQRVTLRCSPRSGDLSVYWYQQSLDQGLQFLIQYYNGEERAKGNILERFSAQQFPDLHSELNLSSLELGDSALYFCASSVDSVQVEKSGELFFGEGSRLTVL.